These 10 T cell receptor beta chains share one sample of origin, sequenced in a study of T cells in Graves' hyperthyroidism and ophthalmopathy. Amplification yielded TCR beta CDR3 regions, with RNA transcripts as the source. HTBI primers were employed in a first-round RT-PCR of the TCR CDR3. TCRdb recomputed calls from the multiplex PCR reads with MiXCR, one row per CDR3 protein. The table lists around 250,000 distinct CDR3 sequences, about 25% of them singletons. The sample was blood. Receptor source: a middle-aged woman with Graves' ophthalmopathy.

This clonotype was recorded a few times. This sequence joins TRBV9 and TRBJ2-7; unclear D gene. Looked up from germline, CDR1 is SGDLS and CDR2 is YYNGEE. Trimming pared 4 bases from V and 2 bases from J, leaving 13 bases between. This CDR3 has 14 amino acids. This CDR3 reads CASSPIGYTYEQYF. The CDR3 DNA reads TGTGCCAGCAGCCCTATCGGGTATACCTACGAGCAGTACTTC.

This clonotype was seen at least ten times. V usage is TRBV19 and J usage is TRBJ1-2; D possibly corresponds to TRBD1 (5 bases). The CDR3 covers 11 residues. Trimming stripped 7 bases from V and 6 bases from J, with 9 bases between. Germline V gene data show CDR1 as LNHDA and CDR2 as SQIVND (reference sequence). The CDR3 coding sequence is TGTGCCAGTATGCAGGGCCATGGCTACACCTTC. Protein: CASMQGHGYTF.

The chain couples TRBV11-2 to TRBJ1-2; 8 bases are shared with TRBD1. The CDR3 is 16 residues long. J was trimmed by 4 bases and V by 5 bases; bases with no gene match: 12. Germline V gene lookup returns CDR1 SGHAT and CDR2 FQNNGV. The CDR3 spells CASSPDIGQGFYGYTF. DNA for the CDR3: TGTGCCAGCAGCCCAGATATCGGACAGGGATTCTATGGCTACACCTTC.

This clonotype was observed many times. This chain uses TRBV7-3 with TRBJ2-5; 11 nucleotides match TRBD2. CDR1 and CDR2 from the germline V gene are SGHTA and FQGTGA. The CDR3 length is 18 residues. V shed 4 bases, J shed 5 bases, and the junction held 15 bases outside the gene matches. The CDR3 DNA reads TGTGCCAGCAGCTGCCCTAGCGGGAGGCCCTCCGAGTCTGAGACCCAGTACTTC. Residues: CASSCPSGRPSESETQYF. Full variable domain (remainder filled in from reference TRBV7-3 and TRBJ2-5): GAGVSQTPSNKVTEKGKYVELRCDPISGHTALYWYRQSLGQGPEFLIYFQGTGAADDSGLPNDRFFAVRPEGSVSTLKIQRTERGDSAVYLCASSCPSGRPSESETQYFGPGTRLLVL.

This clonotype was recorded many times. V is TRBV7-9 and J is TRBJ2-7; D ambiguous. This CDR3 has 11 residues. V was trimmed by 5 bases and J by 5 bases, leaving 7 bases between them. Germline V gene data show CDR1 as SEHNR and CDR2 as FQNEAQ (reference sequence). CDR3 sequence: CASSAKDEQYF. The CDR3 DNA is TGTGCCAGCAGCGCTAAGGACGAGCAGTACTTC.

This clonotype was counted many times. J is TRBJ2-7 and V is TRBV28; tentative D call: TRBD1 (6 bases). The CDR3 sequence is 13 residues long. Trimming stripped 3 bases from V and 3 bases from J, with 9 bases between. Germline-derived CDR1 and CDR2 are MDHEN and SYDVKM. The CDR3 DNA reads as TGTGCCAGCAGTTTCGGGGACAACTACGAGCAGTACTTC. Encoded protein: CASSFGDNYEQYF. Combining the CDR3 with reference TRBV28 and TRBJ2-7 gives the whole variable domain DVKVTQSSRYLVKRTGEKVFLECVQDMDHENMFWYRQDPGLGLRLIYFSYDVKMKEKGDIPEGYSVSREKKERFSLILESASTNQTSMYLCASSFGDNYEQYFGPGTRLTVT.

The genes are TRBV12-3 or TRBV12-4 and TRBJ1-5; TRBD1 aligns across 7 bases. CDR3 length equals 15 residues. The J segment lost 0 bases and the V segment lost 4 bases, leaving 3 bases of the junction unmatched. CDR3 nucleotide sequence: TGTGCCAGCAGTTCACAGGGGACTAGCAATCAGCCCCAGCATTTT. The encoded protein is CASSSQGTSNQPQHF.

A single count supports this clonotype. The V and J genes are TRBV7-9 and TRBJ2-5; maybe TRBD2 (6 bases). Trimming took off 11 bases at V and 1 base at J, with 14 bases between the two ends. The CDR3 loop spans 13 amino acids. CDR1 SEHNR and CDR2 FQNEAQ come from the germline V gene (reference sequence). The chain's CDR3 is CAGQGGTQETQYF. The CDR3 DNA reads TGTGCCGGCCAGGGCGGGACCCAAGAGACCCAGTACTTC. The full variable domain, rest sourced from reference TRBV7-9 and TRBJ2-5, is DTGVSQNPRHKITKRGQNVTFRCDPISEHNRLYWYRQTLGQGPEFLTYFQNEAQLEKSRLLSDRFSAERPKGSFSTLEIQRTEQGDSAMYLCAGQGGTQETQYFGPGTRLLVL.

This chain connects TRBV28 to TRBJ2-5, with D possibly TRBD2 on 5 matching bases. This CDR3 spans 13 amino acids. Germline V CDR1 and CDR2: MDHEN, SYDVKM. V was cut by 3 bases and J by 2 bases, with 7 bases left in between. DNA for the CDR3: TGTGCCAGCAGTTTCCGGGATCAAGAGACCCAGTACTTC. Its protein product is CASSFRDQETQYF.

The chain has TRBV12-3 or TRBV12-4 and TRBJ1-1; a weak D match, TRBD1 (5 bases). Trimming took 5 bases from V and 4 from J, leaving 11 bases between them. CDR3 length equals 13 residues. The CDR3 sequence: CASSQGRSTEAFF. The CDR3 DNA sequence: TGTGCCAGCAGTCAGGGTCGGAGCACTGAAGCTTTCTTT.